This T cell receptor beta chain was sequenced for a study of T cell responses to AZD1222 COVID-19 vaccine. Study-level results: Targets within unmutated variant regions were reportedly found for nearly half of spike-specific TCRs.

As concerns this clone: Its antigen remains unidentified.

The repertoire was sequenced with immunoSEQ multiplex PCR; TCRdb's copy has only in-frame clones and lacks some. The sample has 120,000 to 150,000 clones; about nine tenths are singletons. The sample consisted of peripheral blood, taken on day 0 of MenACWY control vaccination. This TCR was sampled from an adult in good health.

The CDR3 bases are TGTGCCAGCTCACTCGGGACTACAACAGATACGCAGTATTTT. It translates to CASSLGTTTDTQYF. The chain joins TRBV18 to TRBJ2-3; 7 bases agree with TRBD2. Looked up from germline, CDR1 is KGHSH and CDR2 is LQKENI. The CDR3 is 14 amino acids. V lost 4 bases and J lost 3; bases outside the gene matches: 4.